This T cell receptor beta chain is drawn from a study of cytomegalovirus exposure and HLA in healthy donors. Study-level results: For cytomegalovirus status, the classifier reportedly gave diagnoses with high specificity and sensitivity.

Notes on this clone: Antigen unknown.

Repertoires were generated with immunoSEQ multiplex PCR, while TCRdb's copy carries only in-frame clones and drops some. The sample carries a few hundred thousand clones, around 86% recorded once. The TCR was taken from a woman aged 18-30 years in good health and CMV-seronegative. The sequenced sample consisted of PBMCs.

The CDR3 reads CASREQKNTEAFF. The CDR3 DNA reads as TGTGCCAGTAGGGAACAGAAGAACACTGAAGCTTTCTTT. This chain joins TRBV19 and TRBJ1-1; no definite D call. CDR1 and CDR2 from the germline V gene are LNHDA and SQIVND (reference sequence). CDR3 length: 13 amino acids. V shed 6 bases and J shed 1 base, with 9 bases lying between them. The complete variable domain, with remaining parts taken from reference TRBV19 and TRBJ1-1, reads DGGITQSPKYLFRKEGQNVTLSCEQNLNHDAMYWYRQDPGQGLRLIYYSQIVNDFQKGDIAEGYSVSREKKESFPLTVTSAQKNPTAFYLCASREQKNTEAFFGQGTRLTVV.